Shown below are 8 T cell receptor beta chains from a single sample sequenced in a study of T cell responses to AZD1222 COVID-19 vaccine. Clones were sequenced by immunoSEQ multiplex PCR, and TCRdb holds only the in-frame ones, with some missing. Among approximately 140,000 clones listed, 70% to 90% were seen once. The sequenced sample was peripheral blood, obtained on day 0 of AZD1222 vaccination. These TCRs come from an adult in good health.

The chain joins TRBV19 to TRBJ1-5; TRBD1 matches 7 bases. The CDR3 has 16 amino acids. V dropped 4 bases and J dropped 2; count of bases not matched to a gene: 8. CDR1 and CDR2 (germline): LNHDA, SQIVND (reference sequence). CDR3 sequence: CASSTARQGGNQPQHF. The CDR3 bases are TGTGCCAGTAGTACCGCACGACAGGGTGGCAATCAGCCCCAGCATTTT.

As regards this clone: One end of the junction is discordant with germline, which a read error may explain. This sequence joins TRBV7-2 and TRBJ2-4; 11 positions match TRBD2. The CDR3 covers 12 residues. Germline V gene lookup returns CDR1 SGHTA and CDR2 FQGNSA. CDR3 sequence (DNA): TGTGCCAGCAGCTTAGGACTAGCGGGACATGACTTC. Translated: CASSLGLAGHDF.

The chain couples TRBV13 to TRBJ2-5, with TRBD2 matching 14 bases. Trimming cost V 5 bases and J 3 bases; bases outside gene matches: 8. CDR3 length: 17 residues. In germline, CDR1 is PRHDT, CDR2 FYEKMQ (reference sequence). The CDR3 loop is CASSQGLAGAPKETQYF. The CDR3 DNA reads as TGTGCCAGCAGCCAGGGACTAGCGGGAGCCCCAAAAGAGACCCAGTACTTC.

The chain joins TRBV19 to TRBJ1-2; 11 bases match TRBD1. Trimming at V came to 5 bases and at J to 7 bases, leaving 9 bases not matched to a gene. Per germline, CDR1 LNHDA and CDR2 SQIVND (reference sequence). This CDR3 has 15 amino acids. The CDR3 region has the DNA TGTGCCAGTAGTTTCACACCCGGGACAGGGGGTGGCTACACCTTC. This translates into CASSFTPGTGGGYTF.

The V gene is TRBV6-5, the J gene TRBJ2-7, with D tentatively TRBD1 or TRBD2 (6 bases each). The CDR3 is 15 amino acids. Germline CDR1 is MNHEY and CDR2 is SVGAGI. V lost 6 bases and J 5 bases, leaving 20 bases between the germline ends. The CDR3 reads CASSYPGLGGHEQYF. CDR3 nucleotides: TGTGCCAGCAGCTATCCCGGGCTGGGGGGCCACGAGCAGTACTTC.

Comments on this clone: The same CDR3 arises from other DNA sequences in this sample as well. This chain joins TRBV7-8 and TRBJ2-7; D unresolved. This CDR3 is built from 13 residues. V was cut by 1 base and J by 1 base, with 5 bases left in between. Germline loops: CDR1 SGHVS, CDR2 FQNEAQ. DNA of the CDR3: TGTGCCAGCAGCTTAGGCCTGTCCTACGAGCAGTACTTC. Translating gives CASSLGLSYEQYF.

This rearrangement joins TRBV5-1 to TRBJ1-1, with 8 bases fitting TRBD1. Germline assignment: CDR1 SGHRS and CDR2 YFSETQ. CDR3 size: 14 residues. With V trimmed by 5 bases and J by 5 bases, 8 bases remained unmatched. CDR3 DNA: TGCGCCAGCAGTTCTCAGGGGGCGCGGACTGAAGCTTTCTTT. Protein: CASSSQGARTEAFF.

The V and J genes are TRBV7-3 and TRBJ2-7, with D tentatively TRBD1 (6 bases). Trimming removed 4 bases at V and 3 bases at J, with 10 bases between. The CDR3 runs 13 residues. Germline V gives CDR1 SGHTA, CDR2 FQGTGA. CDR3: CASSSSQGYEQYF. DNA of the CDR3: TGTGCCAGCAGCTCCTCACAGGGCTACGAGCAGTACTTC. Full variable domain (remainder filled in from reference TRBV7-3 and TRBJ2-7): GAGVSQTPSNKVTEKGKYVELRCDPISGHTALYWYRQSLGQGPEFLIYFQGTGAADDSGLPNDRFFAVRPEGSVSTLKIQRTERGDSAVYLCASSSSQGYEQYFGPGTRLTVT.